These T cell receptor beta chains were read from a single sample in a study of vaccination effects on CD4 cells after COVID-19. Profiling relied on immunoSEQ multiplex PCR, and the TCRdb table lists in-frame clones only, not all of them. The sample consists of 50,000 to 60,000 clones, approximately 81% of them appearing once. These receptors have no known antigen. The material was CD4+ T cells from PBMCs cultured without peptide, obtained after COVID-19 vaccination. All receptors derive from a human donor who received a COVID-19 vaccine. Each CDR3 is given with its conserved first and last residue. D genes are given only for firm matches. Rows may omit the clone size; those that give it use once, few, many or a size class.

J gene | clone size | D gene | V gene | CDR3 DNA | CDR3 protein
TRBJ1-1 | - | - | TRBV7-9 | TGTGCCAGCACCGAATCACCAGAAGCTTTCTTT | CASTESPEAFF
TRBJ2-5 | - | TRBD2 | TRBV19 | TGTGCCAGTAGTATCAACGGGGGGAAAGAGACCCAGTACTTC | CASSINGGKETQYF
TRBJ1-2 | - | TRBD1 | TRBV5-1 | TGCGCCAGCAGCTTGGAGAACAGGGGCCTTTCCTTCTTC | CASSLENRGLSFF
TRBJ2-2 | - | - | TRBV3-1/TRBV3-2 | TGTGCCAGCAGCCACGGTAGGCGCGGCACCGGGGAGCTGTTTTTT | CASSHGRRGTGELFF
TRBJ2-6 | - | TRBD1 | TRBV29-1 | TGCAGCGTTGTGGGGACAGGGGTTTCTGGGGCCAACGTCCTGACTTTC | CSVVGTGVSGANVLTF
TRBJ2-7 | - | - | TRBV18 | TGTGCCAGCTCACCAGCCAGCTCCTACGAGCAGTACTTC | CASSPASSYEQYF
TRBJ1-3 | - | - | TRBV6-1 | TGTGCCAGCAGTGAGGGCAGGGGTCGTGGAAACACCATATATTTT | CASSEGRGRGNTIYF
TRBJ1-1 | few | - | TRBV19 | TGTGCCAGTAGTATAGACGGGGGGCAACGAGCTTTCTTT | CASSIDGGQRAFF
TRBJ1-3 | few | - | TRBV23-1 | TGCGCCAGCAGTCACCACCTGGGGTGCAGCTCTGGAAACACCATATATTTT | CASSHHLGCSSGNTIYF
TRBJ2-1 | - | TRBD2 | TRBV3-1/TRBV3-2 | TGTGCCGTCAGCTTAGCGGGCGGCTGGAATGAGCAGTTCTTC | CAVSLAGGWNEQFF
TRBJ2-3 | - | - | TRBV11-2 | TGTGCCAGCACCTCCAGCACAGATACGCAGTATTTT | CASTSSTDTQYF
TRBJ2-2 | - | - | TRBV7-3 | TGTGCCAGCAGCCGGGGGGCCGCCGGGGAGCTGTTTTTT | CASSRGAAGELFF
TRBJ1-2 | - | TRBD1 | TRBV6-5 | TGTGCCAGCACGACAGGGACTTTGAACTATGGCTACACCTTC | CASTTGTLNYGYTF
TRBJ2-7 | - | - | TRBV9 | TGTGCCAGCAGCTCAACGGCCGGGCCCGGGGCCTACGAGCAGTACTTC | CASSSTAGPGAYEQYF
TRBJ2-5 | - | - | TRBV6-5 | TGTGCCAGCACCCCCAGGGTGCAAGAGACCCAGTACTTC | CASTPRVQETQYF
TRBJ1-4 | - | - | TRBV28 | TGTGCCAGCAGCCCCGGCACTAATGAAAAACTGTTTTTT | CASSPGTNEKLFF
TRBJ2-5 | - | - | TRBV21-1 | TGTGCCAGCAGCAAACAGGGGTGCGGAGAGACCCAGTACTTC | CASSKQGCGETQYF
TRBJ2-7 | once | - | TRBV28 | TGTGCCAGCAGTTTAGGGGACGAGCAGTACTTC | CASSLGDEQYF
TRBJ2-7 | - | - | TRBV28 | TGTGCCAGCAGTTCACCGTACGAGCAGTACTTC | CASSSPYEQYF
TRBJ1-2 | once | TRBD1 | TRBV19 | TGTGCCAGTAGTCGACAGGGGGCGATCTATGGCTACACCTTC | CASSRQGAIYGYTF
TRBJ1-6 | few | - | TRBV14 | TGTGCCAGCAGCCGAGGGGTGCCCTATAATTCACCCCTCCACTTT | CASSRGVPYNSPLHF
TRBJ1-3 | - | - | TRBV30 | TGTGCCTGGAGTGTAGTTGGGAATAGACGAAACACCATATATTTT | CAWSVVGNRRNTIYF
TRBJ2-2 | - | - | TRBV4-1 | TGCGCCAGCAGCCAAGGGGGCGGGTCCGGAACCGGGGAGCTGTTTTTT | CASSQGGGSGTGELFF
TRBJ1-1 | few | - | TRBV24-1 | TGTGCCACCAGTGCCTCGGGCACTGAAGCTTTCTTT | CATSASGTEAFF
TRBJ2-7 | - | TRBD2 | TRBV5-4 | TGTGCCAGCAGCCTCATAGCGGGGAGCTCCTACGAGCAGTACTTC | CASSLIAGSSYEQYF
TRBJ2-7 | - | TRBD2 | TRBV29-1 | TGCAGCGTTGTAGGGACTAGCGGGAGGCAGAGGGGCTCCTACGAGCAGTACTTC | CSVVGTSGRQRGSYEQYF
TRBJ2-7 | - | - | TRBV14 | TGTGCCAGCAGCCAAGTTCAAGAGCAGTACTTC | CASSQVQEQYF
TRBJ2-7 | - | - | TRBV6-5 | TGTGCCAGCAGTTTATACAGGGTCCCCTCCTACGAGCAGTACTTC | CASSLYRVPSYEQYF
TRBJ2-5 | - | TRBD1 | TRBV6-5 | TGTGCCAGCAGTTACTCGGGGACAGGCGTGCAAGAGACCCAGTACTTC | CASSYSGTGVQETQYF
TRBJ1-1 | once | - | TRBV12-3/TRBV12-4 | TGTGCCAGCAGTTTTTTCCAGGGTGGTGAAGCTTTCTTT | CASSFFQGGEAFF
TRBJ2-7 | few | - | TRBV4-1 | TGCGCCAGCAGCCAGGTGCTTAAAGGCCCGTTCTACGAGCAGTACTTC | CASSQVLKGPFYEQYF
TRBJ2-1 | - | - | TRBV2 | TGTGCCACCAATGGGGCAGGTGGGACCAAGCAGTTCTTC | CATNGAGGTKQFF
TRBJ2-1 | - | - | TRBV11-2 | TGTGCCAGCAGCTTACTGCAGTGGAACAATGAGCAGTTCTTC | CASSLLQWNNEQFF
TRBJ1-1 | few | - | TRBV19 | TGTGCCAGTAGTAAAGCCAGGACTATGAACACTGAAGCTTTCTTT | CASSKARTMNTEAFF
TRBJ2-1 | - | TRBD2 | TRBV30 | TGTGCCTGGACCCGATCCTTTGTGCTAGCGGGAGAATTTAGGTCCTACAATGAGCAGTTCTTC | CAWTRSFVLAGEFRSYNEQFF
TRBJ1-6 | - | - | TRBV4-2 | TGTGCCAGCAGCCAAGTAGGTGGGGCAGGGGATTCACCCCTCCACTTT | CASSQVGGAGDSPLHF
TRBJ1-5 | - | - | TRBV28 | TGTGCCAGCAGTTTGGGGGGGCTGGGAGAGTGGCAGCATTTT | CASSLGGLGEWQHF
TRBJ1-4 | - | - | TRBV5-1 | TGCGCCAGCAGCACCGGGACTCGCGGTGAAAAACTGTTTTTT | CASSTGTRGEKLFF
TRBJ1-5 | - | - | TRBV19 | TGTGCCAGTAGTATGGAGCATAGCAATCAGCCCCAGCATTTT | CASSMEHSNQPQHF
TRBJ1-4 | - | - | TRBV19 | TGTGCCAGTAGTATAGGGTCCCGGAATGAAAAACTGTTTTTT | CASSIGSRNEKLFF
TRBJ1-5 | few | - | TRBV1 | TGCACCAAGACAGTTTATAGCAATCAGCCCCAGCATTTT | CTKTVYSNQPQHF
TRBJ2-5 | - | - | TRBV2 | TGTGCCAGCAGCCCCGGACCAAGGGTTACCCAGTACTTC | CASSPGPRVTQYF
TRBJ1-5 | - | - | TRBV5-6 | TGTGCCAGCAGCTTGTTTGGGCAGCATAGCAATCAGCCCCAGCATTTT | CASSLFGQHSNQPQHF
TRBJ2-5 | - | - | TRBV24-1 | TGTGCCACCAGTGAACAGAATTTTGGAGAGACCCAGTACTTC | CATSEQNFGETQYF
TRBJ1-2 | - | - | TRBV9 | TGTGCCAGCAGCGGTAGAGACGGCTACACCTTC | CASSGRDGYTF
TRBJ2-1 | - | TRBD2 | TRBV18 | TGTGCCAGCTCACCCCGGGTTAGCGGGGCCTACAATGAGCAGTTCTTC | CASSPRVSGAYNEQFF
TRBJ1-1 | - | - | TRBV29-1 | TGCAGCGTTGAACAGGGGAGGGGCACTGAAGCTTTCTTT | CSVEQGRGTEAFF
TRBJ1-4 | - | TRBD1 | TRBV18 | TGTGCCAGCTCACCCCAGGGTGCCAGGGGGCTGACTAATGAAAAACTGTTTTTT | CASSPQGARGLTNEKLFF
TRBJ2-7 | few | TRBD1 | TRBV28 | TGTGCCAGCAGTCGGGACAGCTCCTACGAGCAGTACTTC | CASSRDSSYEQYF
TRBJ1-4 | - | - | TRBV9 | TGTGCCAGCAGCGTCGGACAGAGGACTAATGAAAAACTGTTTTTT | CASSVGQRTNEKLFF
TRBJ1-2 | - | - | TRBV30 | TGTGCCTGGAGTACAACAGGATATGGCTACACCTTC | CAWSTTGYGYTF
TRBJ1-2 | - | TRBD1 | TRBV7-2 | TGTGCCAGCAGCTTGGGACAGGGGGCTAGTGGCTACACCTTC | CASSLGQGASGYTF
TRBJ1-4 | - | TRBD1 | TRBV6-5 | TGTGCCGGGGGGACAGGGGTTTTTGAAAAACTGTTTTTT | CAGGTGVFEKLFF
TRBJ2-2 | - | - | TRBV19 | TGTGCCAGTAGTTCGGGCGACCGTATAAGCACCGGGGAGCTGTTTTTT | CASSSGDRISTGELFF
TRBJ2-1 | - | TRBD1 | TRBV2 | TGTGCCATCGGGACAGGGATACAAGATGAGCAGTTCTTC | CAIGTGIQDEQFF
TRBJ2-7 | few | TRBD2 | TRBV14 | TGTGCCAGCAGCCAAGGCGTGCTTCGCGGGGGTACATACGAGCAGTACTTC | CASSQGVLRGGTYEQYF
TRBJ2-1 | few | TRBD1 | TRBV18 | TGTGCCAGCTCAGCCGGGACAGGGCCCAATGAGCAGTTCTTC | CASSAGTGPNEQFF
TRBJ2-7 | - | TRBD1 | TRBV18 | TGTGCCAGCTCACCAGGCCAGGGGGCTTACTACGAGCAGTACTTC | CASSPGQGAYYEQYF